This T cell receptor (beta chain) is from a study of blood T cell repertoires in COVID-19. Sequenced by immunoSEQ multiplex PCR; TCRdb stores in-frame clones only, minus some. The sample holds about 46,000 clones, around 84% seen once. From germline, CDR1 is MDHEN and CDR2 SYDVKM. The J segment lost 6 bases and the V segment lost 8 bases, leaving 6 bases of the junction unmatched. This CDR3 is 13 amino acids long. The TCR comes from an older man with active COVID-19. The chain uses TRBV28 and TRBJ2-7; the match to TRBD1 covers 11 bases. Source material: peripheral blood. The CDR3 sequence is CASHGQGAGEQYF. As DNA, the CDR3 is TGTGCCAGCCACGGACAGGGGGCGGGCGAGCAGTACTTC. Complete variable domain (other parts from reference TRBV28 and TRBJ2-7): DVKVTQSSRYLVKRTGEKVFLECVQDMDHENMFWYRQDPGLGLRLIYFSYDVKMKEKGDIPEGYSVSREKKERFSLILESASTNQTSMYLCASHGQGAGEQYFGPGTRLTVT.